The 21 T cell receptor beta chains given below trace back to one sample, sequenced in a study of T cell clonotyping in hematopoietic cell transplantation. Clones were read by immunoSEQ multiplex PCR, and TCRdb kept only the in-frame ones, dropping some. The sample lists 25,000 to 30,000 clones; approximately 77% were seen once. Noted time point: recipient sample about 28 days before transplant, after cytoreduction. Sequenced material: peripheral blood mononuclear cells, taken before stem cell transplant. Receptors originate from a man between 40 and 49 years old with acute myeloid leukemia. Some clones in this sample may be carry-over from other donors' samples.

This chain links TRBV30 with TRBJ1-1, with no clear D. V shed 0 bases and J shed 4 bases, with 3 bases lying between them. The CDR3 length is 11 residues. CDR1 GTSNPN and CDR2 SVGIG come from the germline V gene (reference sequence). The CDR3 bases are TGTGCCTGGAGTGTTACCACTGAAGCTTTCTTT. Translating gives CAWSVTTEAFF.

The genes are TRBV25-1 and TRBJ2-7, with 9 nucleotides matching TRBD1. The trim removed 6 bases at V and 1 base at J, leaving 7 bases unmatched. CDR3 length: 15 residues. Germline CDR1 MGHDK, CDR2 SYGVNS. The DNA for the CDR3 is TGTGCCAGCAGCGCCGCCGGGACAGGGTCCTACGAGCAGTACTTC. Translated, it gives CASSAAGTGSYEQYF.

The rearrangement links TRBV29-1 to TRBJ1-2; D is unclear. CDR1 and CDR2 from the germline V gene are SQVTM and ANQGSEA. With 8 bases removed from V and 7 bases from J, the gap between germline ends came to 14 bases. The CDR3 runs to 11 residues. DNA of the CDR3: TGCAGCCCTGGATTATTAGGTGGCTACACCTTC. Encoded protein: CSPGLLGGYTF.

This chain connects TRBV6-5 to TRBJ2-5; a possible D gene is TRBD2 (7 bases). The length of the CDR3 is 14 residues. Per germline, CDR1 MNHEY and CDR2 SVGAGI. Trimming cost V 4 bases and J 5 bases, with 14 bases left between them. CDR3 bases: TGTGCCAGCAGTTTCTCGGGGGGCGGTGAGACCCAGTACTTC. This sequence encodes CASSFSGGGETQYF.

This chain uses TRBV7-2 with TRBJ2-3; 7 bases map to TRBD2. The ends lost 4 bases at V and 5 bases at J; junction bases unmatched: 0. CDR1 and CDR2 (germline): SGHTA, FQGNSA. There are 12 residues in the CDR3. The CDR3: CASSWGGDTQYF. CDR3 bases: TGTGCCAGCAGCTGGGGGGGAGATACGCAGTATTTT.

The chain carries TRBV28 and TRBJ2-5, with D tentatively TRBD2 (6 bases). Germline CDR1 and CDR2: MDHEN and SYDVKM. V gave up 11 bases and J gave up 3 bases, with 22 bases separating them. CDR3 size: 15 residues. The CDR3 nucleotides are TGTGCCGCAAGAGATGGGGGTAGCGGAAAAGAGACCCAGTACTTC. Translated, it gives CAARDGGSGKETQYF. The full variable domain, completed using reference TRBV28 and TRBJ2-5, is DVKVTQSSRYLVKRTGEKVFLECVQDMDHENMFWYRQDPGLGLRLIYFSYDVKMKEKGDIPEGYSVSREKKERFSLILESASTNQTSMYLCAARDGGSGKETQYFGPGTRLLVL.

This chain connects TRBV6-1 to TRBJ1-5; perhaps TRBD1 as D (6 bases). V lost 6 bases and J lost 7, with 19 bases in between. CDR1 is MNHNS and CDR2 is SASEGT in the germline V gene. This CDR3 is 15 amino acids long. Here the CDR3 DNA reads TGTGCCAGCAGGCCCTCAGGGGTTCTAGGGCAGCCCCAGCATTTT. Translated, it gives CASRPSGVLGQPQHF.

The table lists this clone with a few counts. The rearrangement uses TRBV7-2 and TRBJ1-6; D is perhaps TRBD1 (5 bases). Germline CDR1 reads SGHTA; CDR2 reads FQGNSA. V lost 2 bases to trimming and J lost 8 bases, with 13 bases between them. The CDR3 spans 15 residues. CDR3 nucleotides: TGTGCCAGCAGCTTATCCAGGGAGGTTGATTCACCCCTCCACTTT. Translating it yields CASSLSREVDSPLHF.

The chain employs TRBV7-9 and TRBJ1-3, with D uncertain. Trimming took off 1 base at V and 0 bases at J, with 4 bases between the two ends. The CDR3 is 14 amino acids. Germline loops: CDR1 SEHNR, CDR2 FQNEAQ (reference sequence). The CDR3 loop is CASSLDGSGNTIYF. CDR3 sequence (DNA): TGTGCCAGCAGCTTAGACGGCTCTGGAAACACCATATATTTT.

This clone was recorded only once. This chain uses TRBV5-4 with TRBJ2-7, with 7 bases fitting TRBD2. V trimming: 4 bases; J trimming: 0 bases; junction bases outside the gene matches: 10. This CDR3 has 16 amino acids. The germline gives CDR1 SGHNT, CDR2 YYREEE (reference sequence). For the CDR3, the DNA is TGTGCCAGCAGCGCAATGCAGGGAGGGGACTCCTACGAGCAGTACTTC. Protein product: CASSAMQGGDSYEQYF.

This clone appeared a few times. The chain recombines TRBV4-1 with TRBJ1-2; D is possibly TRBD1 (5 bases). Germline-derived CDR1 and CDR2 are MGHRA and YSYEKL. This CDR3 has 13 residues. The ends were cut back, 1 base at V and 7 bases at J, with 10 bases in the middle. The CDR3 region is CASSQGQGFGYTF. CDR3 bases: TGCGCCAGCAGCCAAGGTCAGGGCTTTGGCTACACCTTC.

The chain links TRBV2 to TRBJ1-2; D perhaps matches TRBD1 (5 bases). V lost 5 bases and J lost 2, with 6 bases in between. CDR1 and CDR2 from the germline V gene are SNHLY and FYNNEI. The CDR3 is made up of 12 amino acids. The CDR3 DNA sequence: TGTGCCAGCAGTCGGGACAACTATGGCTACACCTTC. It yields the protein CASSRDNYGYTF.

V is TRBV6-7 and J is TRBJ2-5; D remains ambiguous. TRBV6-7 is an ORF; its function is uncertain. The CDR3 runs 12 residues. The V gene lost 7 bases and the J gene lost 5 bases, with 11 bases spanning the gap. The CDR3 region is CASIKAVETQYF. CDR3 sequence (DNA): TGTGCCAGCATCAAGGCGGTGGAGACCCAGTACTTC.

The chain couples TRBV11-3 to TRBJ1-2; D ambiguous. V gave up 4 bases and J gave up 7 bases, with 13 bases separating them. The length of the CDR3 is 13 residues. The germline CDR1 and CDR2 sequences are SGHNT and YENEEA. The CDR3 sequence is CASSSEGGSGYTF. Written as DNA, the CDR3 is TGTGCCAGCAGCTCCGAGGGAGGGTCTGGCTACACCTTC. The variable domain in full, completed from reference TRBV11-3 and TRBJ1-2, reads EAGVVQSPRYKIIEKKQPVAFWCNPISGHNTLYWYLQNLGQGPELLIRYENEEAVDDSQLPKDRFSAERLKGVDSTLKIQPAELGDSAVYLCASSSEGGSGYTFGSGTRLTVV.

This clone was seen a single time. This chain joins TRBV9 and TRBJ2-3; D remains unclear. The CDR3 spans 14 residues. The ends were cut back, 2 bases at V and 0 bases at J, with 7 bases in the middle. Per germline, CDR1 SGDLS and CDR2 YYNGEE. The CDR3 reads CASSVKGSTDTQYF. Written as DNA, the CDR3 is TGTGCCAGCAGCGTTAAAGGGAGCACAGATACGCAGTATTTT.

CDR3 nucleotides: TGTGCCAGCAGCTTAGTAGGCACAGATACGCAGTATTTT. It translates to CASSLVGTDTQYF. The V gene is TRBV7-2, the J gene TRBJ2-3; D unclear. Germline loops: CDR1 SGHTA, CDR2 FQGNSA. The CDR3 is made up of 13 amino acids. V was cut by 1 base and J by 1 base, with 3 bases left in between.

This chain joins TRBV28 and TRBJ2-5; perhaps TRBD1 as D (5 bases). The CDR3 is 15 residues long. Trimming pared 5 bases from V and 3 bases from J, leaving 16 bases between. Per germline, CDR1 MDHEN and CDR2 SYDVKM. The CDR3 loop is CASSPTGMTEETQYF. CDR3 DNA sequence: TGTGCCAGCAGTCCGACCGGCATGACAGAAGAGACCCAGTACTTC.

This chain joins TRBV30 and TRBJ2-1, with D unresolved. Germline V CDR1 and CDR2: GTSNPN, SVGIG (reference sequence). CDR3 length: 14 residues. V gave up 4 bases and J gave up 0 bases, with 10 bases separating them. CDR3 in DNA: TGTGCCTGGAAGTTTGTAAGCTCCTACAATGAGCAGTTCTTC. Translation gives CAWKFVSSYNEQFF.

The V gene is TRBV6-1, the J gene TRBJ2-7; TRBD2 aligns across 12 bases. Losses at the gene ends were 7 bases for V and 7 bases for J; bases not matched to a gene: 11. Germline-derived CDR1 and CDR2 are MNHNS and SASEGT. CDR3 size: 15 residues. The CDR3 protein is CASTPATSGSREQYF. CDR3 sequence (DNA): TGTGCCAGCACCCCGGCGACTAGCGGGAGTCGTGAGCAGTACTTC.

This chain links TRBV5-1 with TRBJ2-7, with 9 bases lining up with TRBD2. Germline-derived CDR1 and CDR2 are SGHRS and YFSETQ. The CDR3 has 15 amino acids. V was clipped by 4 bases and J by 3 bases; unmatched bases: 8. As DNA, the CDR3 is TGCGCCAGCAGCCCGGGGGAGCGGGGGGTCTACGAGCAGTACTTC. Its protein is CASSPGERGVYEQYF.

V gene TRBV5-1 combines with J gene TRBJ1-2, with D perhaps matching TRBD1 (5 bases). The CDR3 loop spans 14 amino acids. V was shortened by 4 bases and J by 2 bases, with 12 bases between the two germline ends. Germline CDR1 is SGHRS and CDR2 is YFSETQ. The CDR3 reads CASSSGTSNYGYTF. The CDR3, as DNA: TGCGCCAGCAGCAGCGGGACTTCGAACTATGGCTACACCTTC.